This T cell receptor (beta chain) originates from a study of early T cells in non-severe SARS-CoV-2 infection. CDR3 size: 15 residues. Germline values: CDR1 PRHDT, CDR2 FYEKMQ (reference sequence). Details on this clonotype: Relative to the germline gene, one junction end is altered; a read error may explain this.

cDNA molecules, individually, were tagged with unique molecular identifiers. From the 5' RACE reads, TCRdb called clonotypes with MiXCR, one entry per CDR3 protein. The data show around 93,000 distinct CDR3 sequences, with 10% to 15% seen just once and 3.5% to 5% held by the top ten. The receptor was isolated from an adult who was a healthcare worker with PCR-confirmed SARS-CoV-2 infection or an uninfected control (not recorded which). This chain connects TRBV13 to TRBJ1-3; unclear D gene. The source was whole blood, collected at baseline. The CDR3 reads CASSSGRNSGNTVYF. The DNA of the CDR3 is TGTGCCAGCAGCTCTGGCCGCAACTCTGGAAACACCGTATATTTT.